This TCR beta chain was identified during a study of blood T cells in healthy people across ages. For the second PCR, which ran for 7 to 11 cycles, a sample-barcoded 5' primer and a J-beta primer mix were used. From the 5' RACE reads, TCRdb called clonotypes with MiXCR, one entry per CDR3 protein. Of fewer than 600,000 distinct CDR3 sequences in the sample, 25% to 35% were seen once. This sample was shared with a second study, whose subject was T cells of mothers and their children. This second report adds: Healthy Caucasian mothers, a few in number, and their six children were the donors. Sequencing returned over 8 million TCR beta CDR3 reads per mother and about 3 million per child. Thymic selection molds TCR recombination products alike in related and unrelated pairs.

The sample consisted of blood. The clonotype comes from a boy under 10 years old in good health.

The CDR3 DNA follows: TGTGCCAGCAGGGGGGATCTTTATAGCAATCAGCCCCAGCATTTT. This sequence encodes CASRGDLYSNQPQHF. This chain joins TRBV6-1 and TRBJ1-5, with D possibly being TRBD1 (5 bases). The V end lost 6 bases, the J end lost 0 bases, and 12 bases lay between the germline ends. This CDR3 spans 15 amino acids. Germline assignment: CDR1 MNHNS and CDR2 SASEGT.